This TCR beta chain stems from a study of blood T cell repertoires in COVID-19. Trimming cost V 1 base and J 5 bases, with 11 bases left between them. The CDR3 spans 15 residues. CDR1 is LNHDA and CDR2 is SQIVND in the germline V gene (reference sequence). Seattle participants joined during active infection and were tracked over time. Authors' processing steps: Estimates of nucleated cell counts were drawn from the amplification of reference gene primers. Only in-frame clones appear in the TCRdb table, and some are missing; sequencing was by immunoSEQ multiplex PCR. Clone size and the V and J calls come from that table; the DNA yielded D and trimming. The data contain over 250,000 clones, around 90% of them singletons.

Sequenced input: peripheral blood. J is TRBJ1-4 and V is TRBV19, with a weak D call TRBD1 (6 bases). The TCR was taken from an older woman with COVID-19, enrolled during active disease. The CDR3: CASSIVGQLNEKLFF. The CDR3 DNA sequence: TGTGCCAGTAGTATAGTAGGACAGCTGAATGAAAAACTGTTTTTT.